This T cell receptor (beta chain) was captured by sequencing in a study of blood T cell repertoires in COVID-19. The overall study: Acute and convalescent COVID-19 specimens originated in the United States, Italy and Spain. T cells, B-cell-depleted T cells, or PBMCs supplied cDNA or gDNA.

Original processing notes: Amplified reference gene primers provided the basis for estimating nucleated cell counts. Clones were sequenced by immunoSEQ multiplex PCR, and TCRdb holds only the in-frame ones, with some missing. That table supplies the V and J calls and clone size; D and trimming were determined from the DNA. Among about 150,000 clones, around 90% were seen once, and the ten largest hold over 0.8%. The clonotype originates from a woman aged 45-65 years with acute or convalescent COVID-19. Sequenced input: peripheral blood.

The CDR3 DNA reads TGTGCCTGGAGTCAGAGACAGGGGTACACAGATACGCAGTATTTT. The encoded protein is CAWSQRQGYTDTQYF. The gene calls are TRBV30 and TRBJ2-3; 8 nucleotides agree with TRBD1. Germline values: CDR1 GTSNPN, CDR2 SVGIG (reference sequence). This CDR3 comprises 15 residues. V lost 2 bases to trimming and J lost 2 bases; unmatched junction nucleotides: 6.